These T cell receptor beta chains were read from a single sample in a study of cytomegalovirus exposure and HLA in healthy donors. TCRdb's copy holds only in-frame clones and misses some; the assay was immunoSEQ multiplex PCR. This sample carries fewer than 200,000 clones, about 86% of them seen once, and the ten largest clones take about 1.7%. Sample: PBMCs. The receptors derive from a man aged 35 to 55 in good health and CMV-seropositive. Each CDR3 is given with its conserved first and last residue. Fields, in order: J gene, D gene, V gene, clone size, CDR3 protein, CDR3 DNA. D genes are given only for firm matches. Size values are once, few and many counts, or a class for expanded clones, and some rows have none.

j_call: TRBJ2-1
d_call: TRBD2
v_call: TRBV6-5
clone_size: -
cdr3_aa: CASSSGTSGNNEQFF
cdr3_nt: TGTGCCAGCAGTTCCGGGACTAGCGGTAACAATGAGCAGTTCTTC

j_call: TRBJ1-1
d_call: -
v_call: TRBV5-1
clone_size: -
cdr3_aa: CASSLNLMNTEAFF
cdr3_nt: TGCGCCAGCAGCTTGAACTTAATGAACACTGAAGCTTTCTTT

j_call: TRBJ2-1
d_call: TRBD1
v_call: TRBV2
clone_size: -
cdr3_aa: CASSGWAGGNDEQFF
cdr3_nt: TGTGCCAGCAGTGGGTGGGCAGGGGGAAACGATGAGCAGTTCTTC

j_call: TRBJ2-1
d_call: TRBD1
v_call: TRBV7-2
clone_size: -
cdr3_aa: CASSPTGTGQFF
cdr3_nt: TGTGCCAGCAGCCCCACCGGGACAGGGCAGTTCTTC

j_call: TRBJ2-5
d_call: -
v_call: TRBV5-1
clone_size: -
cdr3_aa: CASSLATAALETQYF
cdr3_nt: TGCGCCAGCAGCTTGGCGACAGCCGCCCTCGAGACCCAGTACTTC

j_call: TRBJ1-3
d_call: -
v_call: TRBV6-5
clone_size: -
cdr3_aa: CASRDTGRAIYF
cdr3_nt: TGTGCCAGCAGGGATACAGGGAGGGCCATATATTTT

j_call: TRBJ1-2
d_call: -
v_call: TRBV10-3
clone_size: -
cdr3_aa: CAISESHRDKNYGYTF
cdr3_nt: TGTGCCATCAGTGAGTCTCACCGGGACAAGAACTATGGCTACACCTTC

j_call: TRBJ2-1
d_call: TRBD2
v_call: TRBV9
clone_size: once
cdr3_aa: CASSGTSGYNEQFF
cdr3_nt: TGTGCCAGCAGCGGCACTAGCGGGTACAATGAGCAGTTCTTC

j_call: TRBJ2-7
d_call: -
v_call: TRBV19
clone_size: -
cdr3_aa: CASSPSGLFTYEQYF
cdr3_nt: TGTGCCAGTAGTCCGTCGGGACTGTTTACCTACGAGCAGTACTTC

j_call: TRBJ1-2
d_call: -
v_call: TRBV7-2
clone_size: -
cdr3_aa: CASIPMATESYGYTF
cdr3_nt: TGTGCCAGCATCCCTATGGCGACGGAGAGCTATGGCTACACCTTC

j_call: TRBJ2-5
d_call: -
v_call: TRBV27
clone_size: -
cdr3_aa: CASSFYVRAQYF
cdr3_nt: TGTGCCAGCAGTTTCTACGTCAGGGCCCAGTACTTC

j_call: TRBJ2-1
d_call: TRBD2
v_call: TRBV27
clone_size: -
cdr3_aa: CASSGGLAGHNEQFF
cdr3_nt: TGTGCCAGCAGTGGAGGACTAGCGGGACACAATGAGCAGTTCTTC

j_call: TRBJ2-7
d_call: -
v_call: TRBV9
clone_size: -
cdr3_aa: CASSVGGQGGAEQYF
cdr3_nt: TGTGCCAGCAGCGTAGGGGGTCAGGGAGGCGCCGAGCAGTACTTC

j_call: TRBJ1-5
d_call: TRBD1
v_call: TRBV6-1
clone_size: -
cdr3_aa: CASRTGGNQPQHF
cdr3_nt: TGTGCCAGCCGGACAGGGGGCAATCAGCCCCAGCATTTT

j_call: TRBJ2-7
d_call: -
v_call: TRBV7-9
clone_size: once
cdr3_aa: CASSIKGHEQYF
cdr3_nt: TGTGCCAGCAGTATAAAGGGGCACGAGCAGTACTTC

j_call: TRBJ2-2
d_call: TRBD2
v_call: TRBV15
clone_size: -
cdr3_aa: CATSTTSGYTGELFF
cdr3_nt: TGTGCCACCAGTACGACTAGCGGGTACACCGGGGAGCTGTTTTTT

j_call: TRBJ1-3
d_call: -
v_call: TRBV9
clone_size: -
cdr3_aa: CASSVARDGDTIYF
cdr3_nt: TGTGCCAGCAGCGTAGCCAGGGATGGTGACACCATATATTTT

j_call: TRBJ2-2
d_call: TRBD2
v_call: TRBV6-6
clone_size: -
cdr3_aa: CASSYPGTTSPGELFF
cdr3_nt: TGTGCCAGCAGTTACCCCGGGACTACCTCTCCGGGGGAGCTGTTTTTT

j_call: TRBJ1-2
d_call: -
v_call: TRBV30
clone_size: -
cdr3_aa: CAWSAEGDHTF
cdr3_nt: TGTGCCTGGAGTGCCGAGGGGGACCACACCTTC

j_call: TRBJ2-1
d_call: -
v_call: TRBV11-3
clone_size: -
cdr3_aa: CASSFSGDNEQFF
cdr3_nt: TGTGCCAGCAGCTTTAGCGGAGACAATGAGCAGTTCTTC

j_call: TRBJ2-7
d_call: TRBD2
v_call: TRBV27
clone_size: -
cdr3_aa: CASSLSVGDYTYEQYF
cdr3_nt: TGTGCCAGCAGTTTATCGGTGGGGGACTACACCTACGAGCAGTACTTC

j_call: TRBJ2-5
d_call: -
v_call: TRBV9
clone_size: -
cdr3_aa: CASSIRDYQETQYF
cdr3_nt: TGTGCCAGCAGCATCCGGGATTATCAAGAGACCCAGTACTTC

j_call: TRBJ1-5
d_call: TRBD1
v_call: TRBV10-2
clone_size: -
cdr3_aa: CASSERQGVLNQPQHF
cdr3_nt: TGCGCCAGCAGTGAGAGGCAGGGGGTTCTTAATCAGCCCCAGCATTTT

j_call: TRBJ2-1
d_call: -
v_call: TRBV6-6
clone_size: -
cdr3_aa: CASSPAIDEQFF
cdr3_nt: TGTGCCAGCAGTCCTGCCATAGATGAGCAGTTCTTC